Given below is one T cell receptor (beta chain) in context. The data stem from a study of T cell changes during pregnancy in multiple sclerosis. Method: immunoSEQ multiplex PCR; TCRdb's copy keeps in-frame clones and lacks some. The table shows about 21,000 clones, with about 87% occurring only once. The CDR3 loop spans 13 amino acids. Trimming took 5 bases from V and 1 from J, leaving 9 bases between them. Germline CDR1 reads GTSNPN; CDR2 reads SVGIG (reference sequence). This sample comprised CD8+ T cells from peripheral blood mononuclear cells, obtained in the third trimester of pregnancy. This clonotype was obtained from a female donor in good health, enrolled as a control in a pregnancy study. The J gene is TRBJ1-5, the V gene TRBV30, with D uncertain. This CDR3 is CAWEGGSNQPQHF. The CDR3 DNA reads TGTGCCTGGGAGGGTGGAAGCAATCAGCCCCAGCATTTT.